This TCR beta chain was sequenced in a study of T cell repertoires in ileal Crohn's disease. Study at large: All patients had surgery for stricturing (61%) or penetrating (roughly 39%) disease.

Each sample's TCRB immunosequencing used roughly 500 nanograms of biopsy DNA. Data came from immunoSEQ multiplex PCR; TCRdb stores just in-frame clones and leaves some out. The sample contains approximately 5,000 clones, roughly 80% of which appear only once. In the case of this clone: The antigen remains undetermined.

Stated time point: neoterminal ileum biopsy at postoperative endoscopy, about 6 months after surgery. CDR1 is MDHEN, CDR2 SYDVKM, per germline. V was pared by 5 bases and J by 3 bases, with 17 bases between. The CDR3 has 15 amino acids. The study's findings and limits: Endoscopy was done a median roughly 6.9 months after surgery. Clonal expansions were more frequent in active smokers than non-smokers at surgery.

What was sequenced was ileal tissue. This clonotype was obtained from an adult with Crohn's disease. The chain uses TRBV28 and TRBJ2-7; no definite D call. Here the CDR3 reads CASSPPPHSGYEQYF. In DNA form, the CDR3 reads TGTGCCAGCAGTCCCCCCCCGCACAGTGGCTACGAGCAGTACTTC.